This is a list of T cell receptor beta chains from one sample in a study of T-cell reconstitution after alpha-beta-depleted transplantation in children. From the PCR reads, TCRdb called clonotypes with MiXCR, one entry per CDR3 protein. The data contain about 980,000 distinct CDR3 sequences, around 30% of them singletons. The source material was PBMCs, mostly from graft donor cells, sampled 360 days after TCRalphabeta/CD19-depleted stem cell transplant. The receptors here all came from a boy under three years old who had a stem cell transplant for SCID, so the T cells may come from the graft donor. CDR3s include the opening cysteine and the closing phenylalanine or tryptophan. The D gene is left open where the match is weak. Only some rows state a clone size, as once, few, many or a class for expanded clones.

j_call v_call d_call clone_size cdr3_aa cdr3_nt
TRBJ1-5 TRBV12-3/TRBV12-4 . . CASSHPNQPQHF TGTGCCAGCAGTCACCCAAATCAGCCCCAGCATTTT
TRBJ1-1 TRBV7-2 TRBD1 many CASRPGTVNTEAFF TGTGCCAGCAGACCCGGGACAGTGAACACTGAAGCTTTCTTT
TRBJ2-2 TRBV6-2/TRBV6-3 . . CASSVQDTGELFF TGTGCCAGCAGTGTACAGGACACCGGGGAGCTGTTTTTT
TRBJ2-7 TRBV29-1 . . CSVIWPTTYEQYF TGCAGCGTTATTTGGCCCACGACCTACGAGCAGTACTTC
TRBJ2-7 TRBV28 . . CASSFPGPWLRRTYEQYF TGTGCCAGCAGTTTCCCGGGACCCTGGCTGCGACGTACCTACGAGCAGTACTTC
TRBJ2-1 TRBV24-1 . few CATRGNASNGNEQFF TGTGCCACCAGGGGGAACGCATCTAACGGCAATGAGCAGTTCTTC
TRBJ2-7 TRBV4-1 . few CASSQEAGIAYEQYF TGCGCCAGCAGCCAAGAGGCCGGTATAGCCTACGAGCAGTACTTC
TRBJ2-3 TRBV20-1 . few CSATTRDTQYF TGCAGTGCTACAACAAGGGATACGCAGTATTTT
TRBJ2-5 TRBV5-1 . few CASRPRPYQETQYF TGCGCCAGCCGTCCGCGCCCGTACCAAGAGACCCAGTACTTC
TRBJ2-7 TRBV20-1 . . CSARDQKGAGYEQYF TGCAGTGCTAGAGATCAGAAGGGCGCAGGCTACGAGCAGTACTTC
TRBJ1-5 TRBV10-3 . . CATHPASSDQPQHF TGTGCCACTCATCCCGCCTCATCGGATCAGCCCCAGCATTTT
TRBJ2-1 TRBV5-1 TRBD2 few CASSLVRGGGNEQFF TGCGCCAGCAGCTTGGTTCGGGGGGGCGGAAATGAGCAGTTCTTC
TRBJ1-2 TRBV29-1 . . CSAKAVDYGYTF TGCAGCGCGAAAGCCGTGGACTATGGCTACACCTTC
TRBJ1-5 TRBV12-3/TRBV12-4 . . CASSLHFSNQPQHF TGTGCCAGCAGTCTCCATTTTAGCAATCAGCCCCAGCATTTT
TRBJ2-1 TRBV20-1 . . CSARRELGEQFF TGCAGTGCTAGAAGGGAATTAGGTGAGCAGTTCTTC